This is a list of T cell receptor beta chains from one sample in a study of T cell changes during pregnancy in multiple sclerosis. The protocol was immunoSEQ multiplex PCR, while the TCRdb copy is restricted to in-frame clones and leaves out a portion. The data contain some 80,000 clones, over 85% of them seen just once; the ten biggest clones take up less than 0.15%. The material was CD4+ T cells from peripheral blood mononuclear cells, obtained after pregnancy. The receptors here all came from a female donor with multiple sclerosis, enrolled in a pregnancy study. Both conserved end residues are part of each CDR3. The D gene is left open where the match is weak. The listing skips clone size in some rows; elsewhere it reads once, few, many or a size class.

j_call | v_call | clone_size | d_call | cdr3_aa | cdr3_nt
TRBJ2-7 | TRBV6-1 | once | TRBD2 | CASRSSGIMSEQYF | TGTGCCAGCAGGTCTAGCGGGATAATGTCCGAGCAGTACTTC
TRBJ2-7 | TRBV5-1 | - | - | CASSLGLPGEQYF | TGCGCCAGCAGCTTGGGGCTCCCTGGCGAGCAGTACTTC
TRBJ2-7 | TRBV28 | - | - | CASSLSTYEQYF | TGTGCCAGCAGCCTATCTACCTACGAGCAGTACTTC
TRBJ2-3 | TRBV27 | - | TRBD2 | CASSFLAGGAKDTQYF | TGTGCCAGCAGTTTCCTAGCGGGAGGGGCTAAGGATACGCAGTATTTT
TRBJ1-2 | TRBV27 | - | - | CASSSNGGGYTF | TGTGCCAGCAGTTCAAACGGCGGTGGCTACACCTTC
TRBJ2-7 | TRBV18 | - | TRBD1 | CASSPQGAGYEQYF | TGTGCCAGCTCACCCCAGGGGGCGGGGTACGAGCAGTACTTC
TRBJ2-1 | TRBV7-3 | - | TRBD2 | CASSLVRTSGYNEQFF | TGTGCCAGCAGCTTAGTTCGGACTAGCGGATACAATGAGCAGTTCTTC
TRBJ2-7 | TRBV6-6 | - | TRBD1 | CASSIPGQVAGEQYF | TGTGCCAGCAGTATCCCCGGACAGGTGGCCGGCGAGCAGTACTTC
TRBJ2-3 | TRBV6-4 | - | - | CASSVGSSTDTQYF | TGTGCCAGCAGTGTTGGCAGTAGCACAGATACGCAGTATTTT
TRBJ2-2 | TRBV5-1 | - | TRBD2 | CASSIGLAGAGTGELFF | TGCGCCAGCAGCATAGGACTAGCGGGAGCAGGCACCGGGGAGCTGTTTTTT
TRBJ2-7 | TRBV27 | - | TRBD1 | CASSFRTGEQYF | TGTGCCAGCAGTTTCAGGACAGGCGAGCAGTACTTC
TRBJ2-3 | TRBV28 | - | TRBD2 | CASSSAPGSGIEDTQYF | TGTGCCAGCAGTTCCGCCCCAGGGAGCGGGATAGAAGATACGCAGTATTTT
TRBJ1-1 | TRBV18 | - | - | CASSPLPGGLNTEAFF | TGTGCCAGCTCACCTCTACCGGGAGGGCTTAACACTGAAGCTTTCTTT
TRBJ1-6 | TRBV10-2 | - | - | CASRPGSNSPLHF | TGCGCCAGCAGGCCGGGGTCAAATTCACCCCTCCACTTT
TRBJ2-3 | TRBV6-6 | once | - | CASSSRRAGVADTQYF | TGTGCCAGCAGCTCCAGGCGAGCGGGCGTGGCAGATACGCAGTATTTT
TRBJ2-3 | TRBV20-1 | - | TRBD1 | CSANYRGTQYF | TGCAGTGCTAACTACAGGGGAACGCAGTATTTT
TRBJ1-1 | TRBV9 | - | TRBD1 | CASSLTGGAGTEAFF | TGTGCCAGCAGCTTAACAGGGGGCGCGGGCACTGAAGCTTTCTTT
TRBJ2-2 | TRBV15 | - | - | CATSTPIGGKNTGELFF | TGTGCCACCAGCACCCCCATCGGAGGGAAGAACACCGGGGAGCTGTTTTTT
TRBJ2-1 | TRBV9 | - | TRBD2 | CASSQLGTSINEQFF | TGTGCCAGCAGCCAGCTCGGGACTAGTATCAATGAGCAGTTCTTC
TRBJ1-4 | TRBV7-9 | - | TRBD1 | CASSADRGTNEKLFF | TGTGCCAGCAGCGCCGACAGGGGAACTAATGAAAAACTGTTTTTT
TRBJ2-7 | TRBV7-9 | once | TRBD1 | CASSLETGITYEQYF | TGTGCCAGCAGCTTAGAGACAGGGATTACCTACGAGCAGTACTTC
TRBJ2-7 | TRBV27 | - | TRBD2 | CASSPPGLAAPPGEQYF | TGTGCCAGCAGTCCGCCGGGACTAGCGGCGCCCCCGGGTGAGCAGTACTTC
TRBJ2-7 | TRBV9 | - | - | CASSVELGSSYEQYF | TGTGCCAGCAGCGTAGAATTGGGCTCCTCCTACGAGCAGTACTTC
TRBJ2-1 | TRBV5-1 | - | TRBD2 | CASIQTSGTYNEQFF | TGCGCCAGCATCCAGACTAGCGGGACCTACAATGAGCAGTTCTTC
TRBJ2-5 | TRBV6-5 | - | - | CASSPWSGQETQYF | TGTGCCAGCAGCCCCTGGAGTGGGCAAGAGACCCAGTACTTC
TRBJ2-7 | TRBV10-3 | - | - | CALGPGGNTYEQYF | TGTGCCCTCGGCCCAGGGGGGAATACCTACGAGCAGTACTTC
TRBJ2-7 | TRBV20-1 | - | - | CSAPRLSGQYF | TGCAGTGCCCCCAGGCTTAGCGGCCAGTACTTC